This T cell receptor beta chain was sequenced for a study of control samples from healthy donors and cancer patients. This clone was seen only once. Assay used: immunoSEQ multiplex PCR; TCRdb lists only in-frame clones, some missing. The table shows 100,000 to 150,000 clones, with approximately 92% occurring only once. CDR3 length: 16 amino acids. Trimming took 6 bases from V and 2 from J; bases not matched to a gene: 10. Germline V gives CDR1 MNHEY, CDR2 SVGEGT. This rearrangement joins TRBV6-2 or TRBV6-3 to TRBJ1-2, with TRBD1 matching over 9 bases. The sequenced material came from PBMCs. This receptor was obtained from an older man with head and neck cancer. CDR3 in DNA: TGTGCCAGCAGCCTAAACCGGGACAGGGAGAACTATGGCTACACCTTC. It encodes CASSLNRDRENYGYTF.